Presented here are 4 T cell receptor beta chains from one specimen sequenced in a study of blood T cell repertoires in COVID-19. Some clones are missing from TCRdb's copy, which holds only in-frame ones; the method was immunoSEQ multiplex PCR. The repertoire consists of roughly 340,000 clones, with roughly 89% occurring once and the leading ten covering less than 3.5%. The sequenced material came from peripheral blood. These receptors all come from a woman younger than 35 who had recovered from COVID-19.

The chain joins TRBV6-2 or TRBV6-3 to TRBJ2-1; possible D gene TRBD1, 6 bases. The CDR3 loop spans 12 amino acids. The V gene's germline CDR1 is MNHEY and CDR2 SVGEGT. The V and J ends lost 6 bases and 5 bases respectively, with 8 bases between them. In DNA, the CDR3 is TGTGCCAGCAGCCGACAGGACAATGAGCAGTTCTTC. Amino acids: CASSRQDNEQFF.

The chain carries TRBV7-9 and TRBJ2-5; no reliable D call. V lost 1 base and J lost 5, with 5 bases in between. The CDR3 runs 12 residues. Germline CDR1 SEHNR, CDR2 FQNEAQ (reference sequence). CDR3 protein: CASSLVSETQYF. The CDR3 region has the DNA TGTGCCAGCAGCTTAGTCTCGGAGACCCAGTACTTC. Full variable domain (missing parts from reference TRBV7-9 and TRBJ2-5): DTGVSQNPRHKITKRGQNVTFRCDPISEHNRLYWYRQTLGQGPEFLTYFQNEAQLEKSRLLSDRFSAERPKGSFSTLEIQRTEQGDSAMYLCASSLVSETQYFGPGTRLLVL.

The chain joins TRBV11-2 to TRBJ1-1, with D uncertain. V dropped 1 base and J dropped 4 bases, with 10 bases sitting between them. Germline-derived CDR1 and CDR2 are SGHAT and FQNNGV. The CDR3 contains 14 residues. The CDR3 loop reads CASSLGTRVTEAFF. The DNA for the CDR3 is TGTGCCAGCAGCTTAGGGACTAGAGTCACTGAAGCTTTCTTT. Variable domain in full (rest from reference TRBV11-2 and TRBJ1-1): EAGVAQSPRYKIIEKRQSVAFWCNPISGHATLYWYQQILGQGPKLLIQFQNNGVVDDSQLPKDRFSAERLKGVDSTLKIQPAKLEDSAVYLCASSLGTRVTEAFFGQGTRLTVV.

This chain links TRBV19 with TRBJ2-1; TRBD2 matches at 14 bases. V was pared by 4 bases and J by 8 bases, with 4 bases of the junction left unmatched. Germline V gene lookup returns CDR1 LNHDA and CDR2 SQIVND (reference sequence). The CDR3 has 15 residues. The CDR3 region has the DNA TGTGCCAGTAGTACGGGACTAGCGGGAGTCCATGAGCAGTTCTTC. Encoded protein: CASSTGLAGVHEQFF.